This TCR beta chain was retrieved from a study of T cell changes during pregnancy in multiple sclerosis. Assay: immunoSEQ multiplex PCR; the TCRdb copy retains only in-frame clones and omits some. This sample yields fewer than 95,000 clones, of which approximately 94% are seen a single time; approximately 2.2% belongs to the top ten. V was trimmed by 0 bases and J by 4 bases, leaving 6 bases between them. The CDR3 loop spans 14 amino acids. Germline lookup yields CDR1 SGHTA and CDR2 FQGNSA. Specimen: peripheral blood, collected in the third trimester of pregnancy. The V gene is TRBV7-2, the J gene TRBJ2-2; D may be TRBD2 (5 bases). The source of this sequence is a female donor with multiple sclerosis, enrolled in a pregnancy study. The CDR3 is CASSLARATGELFF. The DNA of the CDR3 is TGTGCCAGCAGCTTAGCGCGGGCCACCGGGGAGCTGTTTTTT.